Listed below are T cell receptor beta chains from one sample, sequenced in a study of blood T cell repertoires in COVID-19. Libraries were prepared by immunoSEQ multiplex PCR; TCRdb keeps only in-frame clonotypes and omits some of them. The table includes fewer than 95,000 clones, around nine tenths detected once. Sequencing input: peripheral blood. These receptors were obtained from a woman aged 80 or over with acute or convalescent COVID-19. CDR3s include the opening cysteine and the closing phenylalanine or tryptophan. A D gene is named only where the DNA matches it firmly. The size entry is marked missing in some rows and otherwise reads once, few, many or a size class.

j_gene | v_gene | d_gene | abundance | CDR3aa | CDR3nt
TRBJ2-2 | TRBV7-9 | - | - | CASSYGLNTGELFF | TGTGCCAGCAGTTACGGACTAAACACCGGGGAGCTGTTTTTT
TRBJ1-1 | TRBV4-3 | - | few | CASSQDETFFGEAFF | TGCGCCAGCAGCCAAGACGAGACTTTTTTTGGTGAAGCTTTCTTT
TRBJ1-4 | TRBV6-5 | - | - | CASSYSGGGEKLFF | TGTGCCAGCAGTTACTCGGGGGGGGGTGAAAAACTGTTTTTT
TRBJ1-5 | TRBV2 | TRBD1 | - | CASSEATGGFQPQHF | TGTGCCAGCAGTGAAGCCACAGGGGGCTTCCAGCCCCAGCATTTT
TRBJ1-5 | TRBV7-8 | TRBD1 | - | CASSLGGTGGRQPQHF | TGTGCCAGCAGCTTAGGGGGGACAGGGGGCCGTCAGCCCCAGCATTTT
TRBJ2-1 | TRBV20-1 | TRBD2 | - | CSASMVASGQVVDEQFF | TGCAGTGCTAGTATGGTGGCTAGCGGTCAGGTTGTGGATGAGCAGTTCTTC
TRBJ2-2 | TRBV21-1 | - | - | CASSTHGGQLVFGELFF | TGTGCCAGCAGCACCCACGGGGGACAGCTTGTTTTTGGGGAGCTGTTTTTT
TRBJ2-2 | TRBV5-1 | TRBD2 | once | CASSGGTRDTGELFF | TGCGCCAGCAGCGGGGGGACTAGAGACACCGGGGAGCTGTTTTTT
TRBJ2-6 | TRBV2 | - | - | CASSPGSGANVLTF | TGTGCCAGCAGCCCAGGTTCTGGGGCCAACGTCCTGACTTTC
TRBJ1-3 | TRBV9 | - | - | CASSPTRHRSGNTIYF | TGTGCCAGCAGCCCTACTCGACATCGCTCCGGAAACACCATATATTTT
TRBJ1-3 | TRBV7-9 | TRBD1 | - | CASSRRDRVTGNTIYF | TGTGCCAGCAGCCGCCGAGACAGGGTCACTGGAAACACCATATATTTT